This TCR beta chain was documented in a study of blood T cell repertoires in COVID-19. Study in general: T cells, B-cell-depleted T cells, or PBMCs provided the cDNA or gDNA that served as material.

Sequenced by immunoSEQ multiplex PCR; TCRdb stores in-frame clones only, minus some. This sample yields fewer than 250,000 clones, of which around 81% are seen a single time; 0.95% belongs to the top ten. Sequences were obtained from peripheral blood. This receptor was identified in a man aged 60 to 75 with COVID-19, enrolled during active disease.

This CDR3 is CASSLVDSMNTEAFF. The CDR3, as DNA: TGTGCCAGCAGCTTAGTCGACAGTATGAACACTGAAGCTTTCTTT. The chain couples TRBV7-6 to TRBJ1-1; perhaps TRBD1 as D (5 bases). This CDR3 contains 15 residues. The germline V gene encodes CDR1 SGHVS and CDR2 FNYEAQ. V was cut by 1 base and J by 0 bases, with 9 bases left in between.